This TCR beta chain was captured by sequencing in a study of early T cells in non-severe SARS-CoV-2 infection. Across the study: The input, bulk RNA from unsorted whole blood, was sequenced, and chains were unpaired. Findings and caveats of the study: Private and CD4 specificities were missed by VDJdb matching, skewed to anti-spike CD8.

Researchers attached unique molecular identifiers to individual cDNA molecules. MiXCR was run by TCRdb on the 5' RACE reads, yielding one entry per CDR3 protein. This table holds 32,000 or so distinct CDR3 sequences, less than 6.5% found once. There are 13 residues in the CDR3. Germline V gene lookup returns CDR1 SGHVS and CDR2 FQNEAQ. The ends were cut back, 6 bases at V and 6 bases at J, with 15 bases in the middle. At least ten counts were recorded for this clonotype. The antigen is not known. Sequenced input: whole blood. The receptor was isolated from an adult who was a healthcare worker with PCR-confirmed SARS-CoV-2 infection or an uninfected control (not recorded which). The chain couples TRBV7-8 to TRBJ2-7, with TRBD2 as a possible D gene (5 bases). The CDR3 region is CASRNRFRGEQYF. CDR3 DNA sequence: TGTGCCAGCAGGAACCGATTCCGGGGCGAGCAGTACTTC.